The text below deals with one T cell receptor beta chain. Its antigen is currently unknown. The data originate from a study of cytomegalovirus exposure and HLA in healthy donors. At the level of the study: Findings of an earlier analysis included 90 million to 120 million unique TCR beta sequences from 180 million or so T cells. Tens of millions of unique TCRs from HLA-typed donors were held in an early data release. Study-wide results and caveats: Follow-up analysis later connected one missense variant in DCLRE1C with trimming of TCR beta V- and J-genes.

PCR amplification relied on 60 Vbeta primers (plus 13 Jbeta primers). As handled by the study authors: Later analysis identified tens of millions of unique TCR beta chains, 10 million to 12 million shared. Sequencing used immunoSEQ multiplex PCR; TCRdb keeps in-frame clones, though not all of them. The DNA was the basis for D and trimming; V, J and clone size are from that table. The sample has approximately 120,000 clones; roughly 70% are singletons. Germline CDR1 MNHEY, CDR2 SVGAGI. V was clipped by 5 bases and J by 6 bases, with 10 bases between them. The CDR3 has 12 residues. What was sequenced was PBMCs. The TCR originated in a man aged 35-49 years in good health and CMV-seropositive. This chain uses TRBV6-5 with TRBJ1-2, with a possible D match to TRBD1 (6 bases). DNA of the CDR3: TGTGCCAGCAGTGGGACAAACGATGGCTACACCTTC. It translates to CASSGTNDGYTF.